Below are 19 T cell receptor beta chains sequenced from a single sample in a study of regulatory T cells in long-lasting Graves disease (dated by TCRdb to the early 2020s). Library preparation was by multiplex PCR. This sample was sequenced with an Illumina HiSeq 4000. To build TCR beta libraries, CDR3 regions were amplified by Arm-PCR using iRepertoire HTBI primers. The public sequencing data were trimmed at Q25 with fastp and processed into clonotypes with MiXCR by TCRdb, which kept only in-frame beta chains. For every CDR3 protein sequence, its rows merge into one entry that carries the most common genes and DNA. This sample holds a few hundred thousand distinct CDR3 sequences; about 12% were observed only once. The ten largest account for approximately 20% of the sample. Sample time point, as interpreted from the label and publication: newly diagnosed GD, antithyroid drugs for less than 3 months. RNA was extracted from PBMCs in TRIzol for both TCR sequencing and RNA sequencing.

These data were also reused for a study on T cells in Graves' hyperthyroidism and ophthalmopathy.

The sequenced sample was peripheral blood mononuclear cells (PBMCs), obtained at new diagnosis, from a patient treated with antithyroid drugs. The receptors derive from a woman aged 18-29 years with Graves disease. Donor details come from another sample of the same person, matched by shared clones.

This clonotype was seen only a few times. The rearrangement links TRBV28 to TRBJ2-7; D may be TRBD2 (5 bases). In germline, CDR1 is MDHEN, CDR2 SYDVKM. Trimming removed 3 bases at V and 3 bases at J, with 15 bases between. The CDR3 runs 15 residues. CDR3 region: CASSLLGLTNYEQYF. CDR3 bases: TGTGCCAGCAGTTTGTTAGGACTCACAAACTACGAGCAGTACTTC.

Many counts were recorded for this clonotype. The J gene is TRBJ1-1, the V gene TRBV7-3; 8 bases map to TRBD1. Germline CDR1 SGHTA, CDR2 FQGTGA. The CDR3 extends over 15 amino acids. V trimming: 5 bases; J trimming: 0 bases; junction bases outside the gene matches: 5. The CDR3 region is CASSPGTGLNTEAFF. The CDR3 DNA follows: TGTGCCAGCAGCCCCGGGACAGGCCTGAACACTGAAGCTTTCTTT.

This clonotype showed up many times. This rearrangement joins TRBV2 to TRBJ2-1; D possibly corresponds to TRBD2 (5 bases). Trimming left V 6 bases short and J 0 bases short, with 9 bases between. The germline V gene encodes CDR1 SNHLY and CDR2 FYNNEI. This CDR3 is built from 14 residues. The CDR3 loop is CASSVGSSYNEQFF. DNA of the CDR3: TGTGCCAGCAGCGTAGGGAGCTCCTACAATGAGCAGTTCTTC.

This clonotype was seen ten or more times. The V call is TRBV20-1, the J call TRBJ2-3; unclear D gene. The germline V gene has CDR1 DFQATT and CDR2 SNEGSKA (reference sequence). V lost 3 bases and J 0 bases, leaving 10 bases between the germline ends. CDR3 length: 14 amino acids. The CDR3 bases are TGCAGTGCTAGGGTCGGCCGTAGCACAGATACGCAGTATTTT. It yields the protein CSARVGRSTDTQYF.

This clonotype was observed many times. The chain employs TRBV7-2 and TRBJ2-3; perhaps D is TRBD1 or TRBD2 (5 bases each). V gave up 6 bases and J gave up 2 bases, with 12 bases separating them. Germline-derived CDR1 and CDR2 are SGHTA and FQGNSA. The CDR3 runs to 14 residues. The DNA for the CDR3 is TGTGCCAGCAGTTTGGTGGGACCCACAGATACGCAGTATTTT. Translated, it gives CASSLVGPTDTQYF.

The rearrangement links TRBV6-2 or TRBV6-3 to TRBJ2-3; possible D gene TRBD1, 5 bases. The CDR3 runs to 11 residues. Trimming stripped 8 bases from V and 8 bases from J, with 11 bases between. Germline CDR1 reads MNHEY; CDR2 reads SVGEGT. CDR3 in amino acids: CASFSQGTQYF. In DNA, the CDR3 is TGTGCCAGCTTCAGTCAGGGTACGCAGTATTTT.

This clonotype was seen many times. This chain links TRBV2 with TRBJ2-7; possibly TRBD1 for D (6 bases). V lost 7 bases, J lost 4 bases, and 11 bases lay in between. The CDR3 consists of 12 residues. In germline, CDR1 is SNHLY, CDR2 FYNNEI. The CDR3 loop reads CASNGRGYEQYV. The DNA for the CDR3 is TGTGCCAGCAATGGCAGGGGTTACGAGCAGTACGTC.

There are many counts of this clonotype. Here the CDR3 DNA reads TGTGCCACCAGCAGAGATCCTCTGGGCTCTGGAAACACCATATATTTT. Translated, it gives CATSRDPLGSGNTIYF. V gene TRBV15 combines with J gene TRBJ1-3; D gene uncertain. V lost 0 bases and J lost 0, with 9 bases in between. This CDR3 is built from 16 residues. Germline V gene lookup returns CDR1 LNHNV and CDR2 YYDKDF (reference sequence).

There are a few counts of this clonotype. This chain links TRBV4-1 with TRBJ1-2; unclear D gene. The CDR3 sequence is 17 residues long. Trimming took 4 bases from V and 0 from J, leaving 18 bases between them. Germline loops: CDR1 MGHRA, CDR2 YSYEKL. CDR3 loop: CASSPSPRGITNYGYTF. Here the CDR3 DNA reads TGCGCCAGCAGCCCCTCCCCTCGCGGAATTACTAACTATGGCTACACCTTC.

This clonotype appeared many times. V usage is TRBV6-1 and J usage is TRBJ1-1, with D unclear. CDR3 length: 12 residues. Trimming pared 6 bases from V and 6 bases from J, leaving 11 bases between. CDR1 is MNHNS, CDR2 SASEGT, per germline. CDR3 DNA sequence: TGTGCCAGCAGACCGGACGGTTCTGAAGCTTTCTTT. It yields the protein CASRPDGSEAFF.

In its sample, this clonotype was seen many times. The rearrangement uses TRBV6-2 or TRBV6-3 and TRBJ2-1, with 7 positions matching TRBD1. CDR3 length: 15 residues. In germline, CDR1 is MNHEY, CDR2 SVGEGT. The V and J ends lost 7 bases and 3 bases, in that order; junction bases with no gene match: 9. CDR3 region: CASTLPGQSYNEQFF. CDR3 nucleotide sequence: TGTGCCAGCACTCTACCGGGACAGAGCTACAATGAGCAGTTCTTC.

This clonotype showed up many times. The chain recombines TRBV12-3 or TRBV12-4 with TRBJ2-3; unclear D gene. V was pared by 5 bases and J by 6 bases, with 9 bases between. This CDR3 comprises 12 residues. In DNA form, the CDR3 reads TGTGCCAGCAGTGTTATCACTGATACGCAGTATTTT. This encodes CASSVITDTQYF.

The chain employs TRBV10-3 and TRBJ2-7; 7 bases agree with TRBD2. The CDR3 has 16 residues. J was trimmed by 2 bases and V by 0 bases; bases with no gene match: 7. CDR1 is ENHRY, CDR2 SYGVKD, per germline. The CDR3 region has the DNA TGTGCCATCAGTGAGTCGACGTCTAGCGGTACCTACGAGCAGTACTTC. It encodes CAISESTSSGTYEQYF.

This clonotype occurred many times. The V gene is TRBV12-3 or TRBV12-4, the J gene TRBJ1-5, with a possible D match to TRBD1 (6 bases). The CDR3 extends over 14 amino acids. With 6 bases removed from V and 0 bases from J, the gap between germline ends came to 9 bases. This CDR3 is CASRGTFSNQPQHF. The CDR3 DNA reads TGTGCCAGCAGAGGGACATTTAGCAATCAGCCCCAGCATTTT.

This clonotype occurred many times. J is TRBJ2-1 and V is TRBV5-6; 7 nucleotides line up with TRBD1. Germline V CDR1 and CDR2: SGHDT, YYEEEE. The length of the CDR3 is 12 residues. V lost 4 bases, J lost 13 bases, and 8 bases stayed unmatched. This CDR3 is CASSRGTDRQFF. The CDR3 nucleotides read TGTGCCAGCAGCAGAGGGACAGACCGTCAGTTCTTC.

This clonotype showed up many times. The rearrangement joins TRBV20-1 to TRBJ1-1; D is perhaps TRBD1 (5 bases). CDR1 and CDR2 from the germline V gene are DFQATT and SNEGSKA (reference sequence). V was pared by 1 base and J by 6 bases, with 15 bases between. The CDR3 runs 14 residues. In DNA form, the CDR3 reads TGCAGTGCTAGAGTCGCTTGGGAGGGACCTGAAGCTTTCTTT. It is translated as CSARVAWEGPEAFF.

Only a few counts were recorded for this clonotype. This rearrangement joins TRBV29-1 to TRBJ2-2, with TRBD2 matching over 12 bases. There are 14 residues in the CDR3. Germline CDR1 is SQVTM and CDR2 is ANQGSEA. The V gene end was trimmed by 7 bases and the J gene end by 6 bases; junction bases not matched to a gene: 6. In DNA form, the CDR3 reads TGCAGCGGGTCTAGCGGGGGGGGACCCGGGGAGCTGTTTTTT. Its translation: CSGSSGGGPGELFF.

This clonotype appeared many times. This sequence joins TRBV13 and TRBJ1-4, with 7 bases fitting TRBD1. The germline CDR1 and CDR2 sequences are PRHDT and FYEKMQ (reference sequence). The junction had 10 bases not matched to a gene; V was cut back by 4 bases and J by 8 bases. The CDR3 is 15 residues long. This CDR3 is CASSSRNRGREKLFF. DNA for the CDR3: TGTGCCAGCAGCTCCCGGAACAGGGGACGGGAAAAACTGTTTTTT.

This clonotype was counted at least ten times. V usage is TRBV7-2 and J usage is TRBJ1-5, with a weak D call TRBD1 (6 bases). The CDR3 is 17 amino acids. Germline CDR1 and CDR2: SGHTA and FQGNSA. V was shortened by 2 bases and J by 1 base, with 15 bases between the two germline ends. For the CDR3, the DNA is TGTGCCAGCAGCTTATCGCCCGGGGGCTTCAGCAATCAGCCCCAGCATTTT. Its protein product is CASSLSPGGFSNQPQHF.